This T cell receptor beta chain was captured in a study of T cells after posttransplantation cyclophosphamide (dated by TCRdb to 2016 to 2017). Broadly, across the study: The study tracked T cell repertoire reconstitution by TRB sequencing after myeloablative bone marrow transplantation using posttransplantation cyclophosphamide as GVHD prophylaxis. Because TRA and TRB clonality correlated tightly in ten or so samples, later TCR analyses were limited to TRB. Antigen receptor sequencing covered samples from approximately 38 PTCy-treated patients and over 15 of their related bone marrow donors. Blood from every one of the 30 to 40 PTCy patients who had 1-year posttransplant specimens underwent TRB sequencing. In 3 patients, TRB sequencing was also performed on up to roughly 3 more blood samples taken 2 to 5.2 years after transplant, and in several patients, pretransplant blood was also TRB-sequenced. Public TRB sequences were searched against a database of over 3,000 sequences associated with responses to pathogens, tumor antigens, self-antigens and alloantigens.

In the case of this clone: This clone's antigen is unknown. The record has no base qualities; no much larger clone is one base away.

Peripheral blood and bone marrow mononuclear cells were isolated by Ficoll-Hypaque density centrifugation and cryopreserved. CD4+ and CD8+ T cells, including naive and memory subsets, were sorted by FACS on a FACSAria II. The CDR3 measures 14 amino acids from cysteine to phenylalanine. Of all the DNA, just the CDR3 is kept, 42 bases in frame from base 1. CDR1 and CDR2 are drawn from the germline V gene: SQVTM, ANQGSEA. Here V drops 7 bases and J drops 4 bases, and the junction holds 7 bases not matched to any gene. Here is what the overall study found, with its caveats: Donor-recipient similarity was low at 1-2 months but rose over the first year, and later blood repertoires were often dominated by donor CD8+ memory clones. The TRB repertoires of T cells infiltrating skin or the GI tract showed only limited overlap with the TRB repertoires found in blood. Across roughly 45 patients, recipient CMV seropositivity and CMV reactivation were highly associated with TRB clonality; PTCy diversity was similar to CNI/methotrexate controls.

Genomic DNA was the input for TRB sequencing, which was run either with the immunoSEQ assay at survey resolution or with the hsTCRB kit. Turning to the authors' computational methods: The immunoSEQ software was used for initial read processing, and the LymphoSeq R package was used for repertoire analyses. Clonality was computed as 1 minus normalized Shannon entropy; Gini coefficient was also calculated for each TRB dataset. Phenotypes of unsorted samples were inferred by mapping TRB sequences from sorted subsets of the recipient or donor onto the same recipient's unsorted samples. The table comes from immuneACCESS by way of TCRdb, which keeps in-frame sequences with V and J called. Part of the clones is missing from these tables; in studies checked, under half for an unresolved V gene and the rest for unknown reasons. The DNA was the basis for D and trimming; V, J and clone size are from that table. Here the sample has about 5,400 clones; around 93% occur a single time. The ten largest clones add up to roughly 1.5% of the sample.

The rearranged chain carries TRBV29-1 and TRBJ2-1, with 10 bases aligning to TRBD2. Input material: CD4+ T cells sorted from bone marrow. The sequence came from a woman in her sixties or seventies in good health, CMV-negative, and a related stem cell transplant donor. The CDR3 loop reads CSAVSGRSYNEQFF. Here is the DNA: TGCAGCGCCGTTAGCGGGAGGAGTTACAATGAGCAGTTCTTC.